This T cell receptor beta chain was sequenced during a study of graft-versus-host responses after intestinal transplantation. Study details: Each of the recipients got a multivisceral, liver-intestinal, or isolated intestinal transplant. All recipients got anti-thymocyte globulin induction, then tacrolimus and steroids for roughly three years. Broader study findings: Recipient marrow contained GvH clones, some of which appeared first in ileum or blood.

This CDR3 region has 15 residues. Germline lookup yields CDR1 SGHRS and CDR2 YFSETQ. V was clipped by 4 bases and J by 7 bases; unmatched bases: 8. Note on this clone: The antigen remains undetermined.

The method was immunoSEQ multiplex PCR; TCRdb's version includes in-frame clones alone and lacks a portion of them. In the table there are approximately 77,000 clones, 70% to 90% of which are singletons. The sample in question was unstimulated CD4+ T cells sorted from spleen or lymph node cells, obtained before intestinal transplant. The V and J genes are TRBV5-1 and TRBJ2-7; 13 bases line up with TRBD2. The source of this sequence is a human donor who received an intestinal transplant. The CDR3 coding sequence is TGCGCCAGCAGCCTCGGACTAGCGGGAGCGGGGGAGCAGTACTTC. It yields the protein CASSLGLAGAGEQYF.